The 20 T cell receptor beta chains below all came from one sample that was sequenced in a study of cytomegalovirus exposure and HLA in healthy donors. In the PCR, 60 Vbeta and 13 Jbeta primers were used. Using immunoSEQ multiplex PCR, the repertoire was profiled, and TCRdb retains in-frame clones only, with some absent. The data contain about 180,000 clones, over 70% of them singletons. The sample consisted of PBMCs. All receptors come from a woman aged 50 to 60 in good health and CMV-seronegative.

The rearrangement joins TRBV6-1 to TRBJ2-2, with 8 bases that match TRBD1. This CDR3 has 17 residues. Germline loops: CDR1 MNHNS, CDR2 SASEGT. Losses at the gene ends were 2 bases for V and 0 bases for J; bases not matched to a gene: 5. The DNA of the CDR3 is TGTGCCAGCAGTGAAATTCTACAGGGGGCGAACACCGGGGAGCTGTTTTTT. This codes for CASSEILQGANTGELFF.

This clone was observed a single time. The chain recombines TRBV19 with TRBJ2-6; no clear D. Germline CDR1 LNHDA, CDR2 SQIVND (reference sequence). The CDR3 has 13 amino acids. Trimming stripped 6 bases from V and 4 bases from J, with 7 bases between. The CDR3 is CASRFSGANVLTF. In nucleotides, the CDR3 is TGTGCCAGTAGATTCTCCGGGGCCAACGTCCTGACTTTC.

V and J are TRBV21-1 and TRBJ1-5; no DNA check was done on the table's D call, TRBD1. TRBV21-1 is a pseudogene locus. This CDR3 comprises 15 residues. CDR3 amino acids: CASSNPGQGSQPQHF. CDR3 nucleotides: TGTGCCAGCAGCAACCCCGGACAGGGATCCCAGCCCCAGCATTTT.

The V and J genes are TRBV7-9 and TRBJ2-7; D may be TRBD1 (5 bases). Germline values: CDR1 SEHNR, CDR2 FQNEAQ (reference sequence). This CDR3 comprises 14 residues. V lost 1 base to trimming and J lost 3 bases, with 10 bases between them. The CDR3 DNA reads as TGTGCCAGCAGCTTAGGCTTAGGGGACTACGAGCAGTACTTC. This gives the protein CASSLGLGDYEQYF.

The rearrangement links TRBV18 to TRBJ2-2; D is possibly TRBD2 (5 bases). The CDR3 spans 17 residues. CDR1 KGHSH and CDR2 LQKENI come from the germline V gene. The germline V and J ends were trimmed by 6 bases and 6 bases, with 23 bases remaining between them. CDR3 sequence: CASSVNRQFEGAGELFF. As DNA, the CDR3 is TGTGCCAGCTCCGTAAATCGACAATTCGAGGGCGCCGGGGAGCTGTTTTTT.

The CDR3 coding sequence is TGCAGCGTAGATACAGGGGGCGTTGGCTACACCTTC. Its protein product is CSVDTGGVGYTF. The rearrangement joins TRBV29-1 to TRBJ1-2; 9 positions agree with TRBD1. Germline CDR1 and CDR2: SQVTM and ANQGSEA. The ends lost 6 bases at V and 7 bases at J; junction bases unmatched: 6. The CDR3 loop spans 12 amino acids. The full variable domain, completed using reference TRBV29-1 and TRBJ1-2, is SAVISQKPSRDICQRGTSLTIQCQVDSQVTMMFWYRQQPGQSLTLIATANQGSEATYESGFVIDKFPISRPNLTFSTLTVSNMSPEDSSIYLCSVDTGGVGYTFGSGTRLTVV.

The rearrangement uses TRBV28 and TRBJ2-1, with 12 bases identical to TRBD2. This CDR3 comprises 16 residues. The junction had 8 bases not matched to a gene; V was cut back by 5 bases and J by 6 bases. The germline V gene has CDR1 MDHEN and CDR2 SYDVKM. CDR3 region: CASSRLAGGPVNEQFF. The CDR3, as DNA: TGTGCCAGCAGTCGTCTAGCGGGAGGGCCGGTCAATGAGCAGTTCTTC.

In its sample, this clone was seen once. The rearrangement joins TRBV28 to TRBJ2-6; D uncertain. CDR1 and CDR2 (germline): MDHEN, SYDVKM. Trimming removed 5 bases at V and 0 bases at J, with 20 bases between. The CDR3 totals 19 residues. The DNA for the CDR3 is TGTGCCAGCAGTCTCCTACCCAAACTCACTATCTCTGGGGCCAACGTCCTGACTTTC. Its protein is CASSLLPKLTISGANVLTF.

The CDR3 nucleotides are TGCGCCAGCAAAGAGTACAGGGAGATGGCCGGGGAGCTGTTTTTT. It is translated as CASKEYREMAGELFF. The chain carries TRBV5-1 and TRBJ2-2; a weak D match, TRBD1 (6 bases). Germline V gene sequence: CDR1 SGHRS, CDR2 YFSETQ. With 6 bases removed from V and 6 bases from J, the gap between germline ends came to 18 bases. This CDR3 is built from 15 residues.

V gene TRBV6-6 combines with J gene TRBJ2-3; 8 nucleotides match TRBD2. Germline trimming cut 0 bases from V and 4 bases from J; bases unmatched to any gene: 0. The germline V gene has CDR1 MNHNY and CDR2 SVGAGI (reference sequence). The CDR3 is 14 amino acids. The CDR3 sequence is CASSYSGLADTQYF. For the CDR3, the DNA is TGTGCCAGCAGTTACTCGGGACTAGCAGATACGCAGTATTTT.

V gene TRBV28 combines with J gene TRBJ2-1, with TRBD1 as a possible D gene (6 bases). The V end was cut by 7 bases, the J end by 8 bases, with 18 bases between. Germline V gives CDR1 MDHEN, CDR2 SYDVKM. The CDR3 consists of 14 residues. CDR3 coding DNA: TGTGCCAGCACAACAATTGCAGGGGCGCATGAGCAGTTCTTC. Translating it yields CASTTIAGAHEQFF.

The chain joins TRBV4-3 to TRBJ1-5, with D hard to call. V lost 0 bases and J lost 6, with 9 bases in between. Germline CDR1 LGHNA, CDR2 YSLEER. The CDR3 runs to 14 residues. The CDR3 sequence: CASSQDKGAQPQHF. CDR3 DNA sequence: TGCGCCAGCAGCCAAGATAAGGGAGCTCAGCCCCAGCATTTT.

V is TRBV27 and J is TRBJ1-1, with D perhaps matching TRBD1 (6 bases). The CDR3 runs to 13 residues. Trimming removed 6 bases from V and 6 bases from J, with 14 bases in between. Germline assignment: CDR1 MNHEY and CDR2 SMNVEV (reference sequence). CDR3 in DNA: TGTGCCAGCAGGCCTTGGGGGGGCTCTGAAGCTTTCTTT. It is translated as CASRPWGGSEAFF.

The rearrangement uses TRBV6-5 and TRBJ2-1; D is possibly TRBD1 (6 bases). Germline V gives CDR1 MNHEY, CDR2 SVGAGI. CDR3 length equals 15 residues. V was cut by 5 bases and J by 0 bases, with 11 bases left in between. CDR3 amino acids: CASSQDSFSYNEQFF. The CDR3 DNA sequence: TGTGCCAGCAGTCAGGACAGTTTCTCCTACAATGAGCAGTTCTTC.

This chain uses TRBV5-5 with TRBJ1-3; D is undetermined. The CDR3 sequence is 15 residues long. V dropped 0 bases and J dropped 3 bases, with 10 bases sitting between them. The germline V gene encodes CDR1 SGHKS and CDR2 YYEKEE (reference sequence). CDR3 coding DNA: TGTGCCAGCAGCTTGGTACCCGGGTTTGGAAACACCATATATTTT. Protein sequence: CASSLVPGFGNTIYF.

In this sample, this clone turned up a few times. CDR3 nucleotide sequence: TGTGCCTGGAGTGTATTAGGGGTCCGGCAGCCCCAGCATTTT. This gives the protein CAWSVLGVRQPQHF. The V gene is TRBV30, the J gene TRBJ1-5; a weak D match, TRBD1 (5 bases). Trimming removed 0 bases at V and 7 bases at J, with 13 bases between. CDR1 GTSNPN and CDR2 SVGIG come from the germline V gene (reference sequence). This CDR3 is 14 amino acids long. Full variable domain (missing parts from reference TRBV30 and TRBJ1-5): SQTIHQWPATLVQPVGSPLSLECTVEGTSNPNLYWYRQAAGRGLQLLFYSVGIGQISSEVPQNLSASRPQDRQFILSSKKLLLSDSGFYLCAWSVLGVRQPQHFGDGTRLSIL.

The J gene is TRBJ2-2, the V gene TRBV5-1; 10 bases fit TRBD2. The CDR3 is 15 residues long. From germline, CDR1 is SGHRS and CDR2 YFSETQ. The J segment lost 5 bases and the V segment lost 3 bases, leaving 4 bases of the junction unmatched. The CDR3, as DNA: TGCGCCAGCAGCTACGGTAGCGGGGGGACCGGGGAGCTGTTTTTT. It encodes CASSYGSGGTGELFF.

This rearrangement joins TRBV7-2 to TRBJ2-7; the match to TRBD1 covers 8 bases. CDR1 SGHTA and CDR2 FQGNSA come from the germline V gene. The CDR3 sequence is 13 residues long. The J segment lost 5 bases and the V segment lost 5 bases, leaving 5 bases of the junction unmatched. DNA of the CDR3: TGTGCCAGCAGCGAAGACAGGGGCAACGAGCAGTACTTC. Protein: CASSEDRGNEQYF.

Concerning this clone itself: The sample carries other DNA sequences with the same CDR3. The chain couples TRBV5-1 to TRBJ2-5, with 10 positions matching TRBD2. This CDR3 is built from 14 residues. The V gene end was trimmed by 0 bases and the J gene end by 5 bases; junction bases not matched to a gene: 1. CDR1 and CDR2 from the germline V gene are SGHRS and YFSETQ. CDR3 DNA sequence: TGCGCCAGCAGCTTGGAAGCGGGGGGGGAGACCCAGTACTTC. This sequence encodes CASSLEAGGETQYF.

The rearrangement links TRBV4-3 to TRBJ1-4, with 8 nucleotides matching TRBD1. Germline values: CDR1 LGHNA, CDR2 YSLEER. The V segment lost 5 bases and the J segment 3 bases; nucleotides outside the gene matches: 14. The CDR3 is 18 residues long. This CDR3 is CASSDGPQGAIANEKLFF. In nucleotides, the CDR3 is TGCGCCAGCAGCGACGGGCCCCAGGGGGCGATAGCTAATGAAAAACTGTTTTTT.